This entry lists 11 T cell receptor beta chains sequenced from one sample in a study of identical twins. TCRdb fed the 5' RACE reads into MiXCR, producing one record per CDR3 protein. The sample yields 650,000 to 750,000 distinct CDR3 sequences, less than 25% seen once. The same specimen was also included in a second study, on T cells expressing NK-cell markers.

The sequencing input was PBMCs. The receptors shown here come from a woman between 18 and 30 years old in good health.

This chain joins TRBV9 and TRBJ2-1; D is unclear. Trimming shortened V by 5 bases and J by 5 bases, and 17 bases separated the two germline ends. Germline-derived CDR1 and CDR2 are SGDLS and YYNGEE. The CDR3 sequence is 15 residues long. The CDR3 reads CASSTSVRIDNEQFF. The CDR3, as DNA: TGTGCCAGCAGTACAAGTGTGCGGATAGACAATGAGCAGTTCTTC.

This clonotype was observed a handful of times. The V and J genes are TRBV5-6 and TRBJ2-6; D may be TRBD1 or TRBD2 (5 bases each). The CDR3 runs to 16 residues. Germline V gene data show CDR1 as SGHDT and CDR2 as YYEEEE. With 1 base removed from V and 1 base from J, the gap between germline ends came to 9 bases. The CDR3 sequence: CASSLPGTSGANVLTF. CDR3 bases: TGTGCCAGCAGCTTGCCAGGGACGTCTGGGGCCAACGTCCTGACTTTC.

The chain uses TRBV20-1 and TRBJ2-7; D not certain. CDR3 length: 12 amino acids. V was pared by 3 bases and J by 6 bases, with 12 bases between. CDR1 DFQATT and CDR2 SNEGSKA come from the germline V gene (reference sequence). The CDR3 sequence is CSASVVGFEQYF. CDR3 bases: TGCAGTGCTAGCGTGGTAGGGTTCGAGCAGTACTTC.

This chain connects TRBV20-1 to TRBJ2-3; 8 nucleotides match TRBD2. There are 12 residues in the CDR3. Germline assignment: CDR1 DFQATT and CDR2 SNEGSKA (reference sequence). CDR3 DNA: TGCAGCCTATCGGGGGGGCCTGATACGCAGTATTTT. Amino acids: CSLSGGPDTQYF.

In this sample, this clonotype turned up many times. The chain uses TRBV7-9 and TRBJ2-4; D may be TRBD2 (5 bases). Trimming shortened V by 6 bases and J by 0 bases, and 15 bases separated the two germline ends. The CDR3 extends over 16 amino acids. Per germline, CDR1 SEHNR and CDR2 FQNEAQ (reference sequence). The DNA of the CDR3 is TGTGCCAGCAGAGAAGCCGGGATACTAGCCAAAAACATTCAGTACTTC. The encoded protein is CASREAGILAKNIQYF.

This clonotype was counted a few times. The chain couples TRBV5-1 to TRBJ2-7; TRBD2 agrees at 9 bases. The ends lost 4 bases at V and 7 bases at J; junction bases unmatched: 21. This CDR3 is built from 18 residues. The germline gives CDR1 SGHRS, CDR2 YFSETQ. The CDR3 DNA is TGCGCCAGCAGCCCCCTGACTAGCGGACCGTTGGGGGTTAGAGAGCAGTACTTC. Translating it yields CASSPLTSGPLGVREQYF.

The chain recombines TRBV12-3 or TRBV12-4 with TRBJ2-2; 8 nucleotides match TRBD2. This CDR3 is 20 amino acids long. V shed 5 bases and J 3 bases; nucleotides not matched to a gene: 20. The CDR3 loop is CASSMYPRARGGSYTGELFF. CDR3 coding DNA: TGTGCCAGCAGTATGTATCCCCGGGCCCGGGGGGGCAGCTACACCGGGGAGCTGTTTTTT.

V gene TRBV9 combines with J gene TRBJ2-2; weak D call: TRBD1 (6 bases). Trimming cost V 5 bases and J 4 bases, with 15 bases left between them. CDR1 and CDR2 from the germline V gene are SGDLS and YYNGEE. The CDR3 runs 15 residues. The CDR3 sequence is CASRLQGSGTGELFF. The CDR3 DNA reads TGTGCCAGCAGGCTACAGGGATCGGGCACCGGGGAGCTGTTTTTT.

This clonotype occurred a few times. This chain joins TRBV29-1 and TRBJ1-3; D is possibly TRBD1 (5 bases). Trimming cost V 4 bases and J 2 bases, with 15 bases left between them. Germline V gene lookup returns CDR1 SQVTM and CDR2 ANQGSEA. This CDR3 spans 15 amino acids. CDR3 in amino acids: CSVVGVPQAGNTIYF. The CDR3 bases are TGCAGCGTTGTGGGGGTCCCCCAGGCTGGAAACACCATATATTTT. The full variable domain, rest sourced from reference TRBV29-1 and TRBJ1-3, is SAVISQKPSRDICQRGTSLTIQCQVDSQVTMMFWYRQQPGQSLTLIATANQGSEATYESGFVIDKFPISRPNLTFSTLTVSNMSPEDSSIYLCSVVGVPQAGNTIYFGEGSWLTVV.

CDR3 bases: TGTGCCAGCAGACACACGGGACGGACATATGAAGGCTACACCTTC. Translation: CASRHTGRTYEGYTF. This chain connects TRBV12-3 or TRBV12-4 to TRBJ1-2, with D possibly matching TRBD1 (5 bases). Trimming took off 6 bases at V and 8 bases at J, with 22 bases between the two ends. This CDR3 is built from 15 residues.

This clonotype was seen a handful of times. The rearrangement links TRBV6-2 or TRBV6-3 to TRBJ2-7; either TRBD1 or TRBD2 may fit D (5 bases each). V was pared by 6 bases and J by 1 base, with 10 bases between. In germline, CDR1 is MNHEY, CDR2 SVGEGT. This CDR3 comprises 13 residues. CDR3 region: CASRGRNSYEQYF. For the CDR3, the DNA is TGTGCCAGCAGGGGACGGAATTCCTACGAGCAGTACTTC.